The 6 T cell receptor beta chains reported below all come from one sample, sequenced in a study of beta chain features in type 1 diabetes. Expressed TCRB transcripts were sequenced, since all the RNA that had been isolated was reverse transcribed. Produced via immunoSEQ multiplex PCR; TCRdb's table is partial and in-frame only. Here the sample spans 200,000 to 250,000 clones, 9.6% being singletons. Sequenced input: naive CD4+ T cells from blood. The receptor source for this set is a woman aged 18-35 years in good health.

This clone was seen ten or more times. V gene TRBV18 combines with J gene TRBJ2-7; no clear D gene. The CDR3 is made up of 14 amino acids. Trimming left V 2 bases short and J 4 bases short, with 12 bases between. The germline gives CDR1 KGHSH, CDR2 LQKENI. The CDR3 region is CASSPSPSEYEQYF. CDR3 DNA sequence: TGTGCCAGCTCACCATCGCCTAGTGAGTACGAGCAGTACTTC. Drawing the rest from reference TRBV18 and TRBJ2-7, the complete variable domain is NAGVMQNPRHLVRRRGQEARLRCSPMKGHSHVYWYRQLPEEGLKFMVYLQKENIIDESGMPKERFSAEFPKEGPSILRIQQVVRGDSAAYFCASSPSPSEYEQYFGPGTRLTVT.

This clone was observed a handful of times. The chain joins TRBV11-2 to TRBJ2-1, with D possibly being TRBD2 (5 bases). The CDR3 is 13 amino acids. Trimming removed 5 bases from V and 4 bases from J, with 9 bases in between. Germline V lookup: CDR1 SGHAT, CDR2 FQNNGV. CDR3 bases: TGTGCCAGCAGCGGCGGGCCTTACAATGAGCAGTTCTTC. Protein sequence: CASSGGPYNEQFF.

The chain links TRBV25-1 to TRBJ2-1, with TRBD2 identical over 10 bases. Unmatched junction bases numbered 7, after V lost 4 bases and J lost 7 bases. CDR1 and CDR2 from the germline V gene are MGHDK and SYGVNS. This CDR3 is 15 amino acids long. In DNA form, the CDR3 reads TGTGCCAGCAGTGCGCTAGCGGGAGCATTGAATGAGCAGTTCTTC. Amino acids: CASSALAGALNEQFF.

In its sample, this clone was seen a few times. The V call is TRBV9, the J call TRBJ2-3; D perhaps matches TRBD2 (6 bases). From germline, CDR1 is SGDLS and CDR2 YYNGEE. The CDR3 has 15 amino acids. V gave up 2 bases and J gave up 6 bases, with 16 bases separating them. The CDR3 is CASSVVSGPGDTQYF. The CDR3 DNA reads as TGTGCCAGCAGCGTGGTCAGCGGGCCGGGGGATACGCAGTATTTT.

This clone was counted between two and nine times. The rearrangement links TRBV5-1 to TRBJ2-1, with 12 bases that match TRBD2. The CDR3 totals 18 residues. The germline V gene has CDR1 SGHRS and CDR2 YFSETQ. Unmatched junction bases numbered 8, after V lost 4 bases and J lost 0 bases. The CDR3 is CASSIGLAGLGSYNEQFF. CDR3 DNA: TGCGCCAGCAGCATCGGACTAGCGGGACTTGGCTCCTACAATGAGCAGTTCTTC.

Only a few counts were recorded for this clone. V gene TRBV18 combines with J gene TRBJ1-1, with D tentatively TRBD1 (6 bases). Trimming shortened V by 4 bases and J by 7 bases, and 16 bases separated the two germline ends. Per germline, CDR1 KGHSH and CDR2 LQKENI. CDR3 size: 14 residues. CDR3 amino acids: CASSLTGTSNEAFF. The CDR3 region has the DNA TGTGCCAGCTCACTAACCGGGACAAGTAATGAAGCTTTCTTT.